This T cell receptor beta chain was obtained from a study of regulatory T cells in long-lasting Graves disease. Study as a whole: The study enrolled newly diagnosed Graves' patients on antithyroid drugs under 3 months.

Ten or more counts support this clonotype. Relying on iRepertoire HTBI primers and Arm-PCR of CDR3 regions, the team built TCR beta libraries. TCRdb redid the calling of the multiplex PCR reads with MiXCR, one entry per CDR3 protein. The sample holds 400,000 to 450,000 distinct CDR3 sequences, about a sixth seen once. Time point in this sample: newly diagnosed GD, antithyroid drugs for less than 3 months. With RNA extracted from PBMCs as input, the TCR library was made. This sample was also put to use in a study of T cells in Graves' hyperthyroidism and ophthalmopathy. That report notes: Blood samples included most of the expanded thyroid clonotypes exceeding 0.001. Prediction of ophthalmopathy progression came a median around 7.1 months pre-onset.

Sequenced here: peripheral blood mononuclear cells (PBMCs), sampled at new diagnosis, from a patient treated with antithyroid drugs. This TCR came from a woman aged 30 to 39 with Graves disease.

CDR3 in amino acids: CASSLKGTANNEQFF. In DNA, the CDR3 is TGTGCCAGCAGCCTTAAGGGCACGGCTAACAATGAGCAGTTCTTC. The chain carries TRBV7-2 and TRBJ2-1; D is unresolved. Germline V gives CDR1 SGHTA, CDR2 FQGNSA. This CDR3 region has 15 residues. Trimming pared 5 bases from V and 5 bases from J, leaving 16 bases between.